This passage covers 25 T cell receptor beta chains from one sample sequenced in a study of T-cell reconstitution after alpha-beta-depleted transplantation in children. Unique molecular identifiers were incorporated into the prepared TCRbeta library. TCRdb fed the PCR reads into MiXCR, producing one record per CDR3 protein. This sample has 500,000 to 600,000 distinct CDR3 sequences; 25% to 30% occur once, and the top ten carry approximately 33%. Sequences were derived from PBMCs, sampled before TCRalphabeta/CD19-depleted stem cell transplant. All receptors derive from a boy in the first two years of life with Wiskott-Aldrich syndrome, due to receive a stem cell transplant.

This chain connects TRBV28 to TRBJ2-5; 7 bases are a match to TRBD1. Germline V gene data show CDR1 as MDHEN and CDR2 as SYDVKM. J gave up 4 bases and V 5 bases, and 4 bases lay outside the gene matches. CDR3 length equals 13 residues. The CDR3 sequence: CASSTTGLETQYF. The CDR3 nucleotides read TGTGCCAGCAGTACGACAGGGTTAGAGACCCAGTACTTC. Full variable domain (remainder filled in from reference TRBV28 and TRBJ2-5): DVKVTQSSRYLVKRTGEKVFLECVQDMDHENMFWYRQDPGLGLRLIYFSYDVKMKEKGDIPEGYSVSREKKERFSLILESASTNQTSMYLCASSTTGLETQYFGPGTRLLVL.

The V and J genes are TRBV5-1 and TRBJ2-1; 8 positions match TRBD2. This CDR3 contains 14 residues. Looked up from germline, CDR1 is SGHRS and CDR2 is YFSETQ. After removal of 0 bases from V and 7 bases from J, the junction contained 3 bases not matched to a gene. CDR3 in amino acids: CASSLGKRENEQFF. The CDR3 DNA sequence: TGCGCCAGCAGCTTGGGGAAGCGGGAGAATGAGCAGTTCTTC.

This clonotype was counted between two and nine times. The chain combines TRBV29-1 with TRBJ1-3; D might be TRBD1 (5 bases). Germline CDR1 reads SQVTM; CDR2 reads ANQGSEA. The CDR3 is 15 amino acids. V gave up 4 bases and J gave up 2 bases, with 15 bases separating them. The chain's CDR3 is CSVGDGLLTGNTIYF. As DNA, the CDR3 is TGCAGCGTTGGGGACGGATTACTTACTGGAAACACCATATATTTT.

This clonotype was recorded a few times. This chain joins TRBV20-1 and TRBJ1-2, with TRBD1 as a possible D gene (5 bases). With 5 bases removed from V and 3 bases from J, the gap between germline ends came to 10 bases. This CDR3 contains 12 residues. The germline V gene has CDR1 DFQATT and CDR2 SNEGSKA (reference sequence). The CDR3 region has the DNA TGCAGTGCTGCCGGGACTTACTATGGCTACACCTTC. Amino acids: CSAAGTYYGYTF.

V and J are TRBV6-1 and TRBJ2-6; TRBD2 aligns across 7 bases. The CDR3 spans 14 residues. J lost 4 bases, V lost 7 bases, and 4 bases had no gene match. Germline assignment: CDR1 MNHNS and CDR2 SASEGT. CDR3: CASTGGSGANVLTF. The CDR3 DNA reads as TGTGCCAGCACCGGGGGGTCGGGGGCCAACGTCCTGACTTTC.

The rearrangement uses TRBV5-8 and TRBJ2-1; tentatively, D is TRBD1 (5 bases). Germline lookup yields CDR1 SGHTS and CDR2 YDEGEE. The CDR3 spans 17 residues. V lost 0 bases and J lost 4, with 17 bases in between. The CDR3 region has the DNA TGTGCCAGCAGCTTGGGGTTCAGGACACGGGTTTACAATGAGCAGTTCTTC. Translating gives CASSLGFRTRVYNEQFF.

This chain links TRBV29-1 with TRBJ2-7; 7 positions agree with TRBD2. In germline, CDR1 is SQVTM, CDR2 ANQGSEA. J was trimmed by 2 bases and V by 5 bases; bases with no gene match: 6. There are 13 residues in the CDR3. This chain's CDR3 is CSVWASGAYEQYF. CDR3 DNA sequence: TGCAGCGTTTGGGCTAGCGGAGCCTACGAGCAGTACTTC.

The chain links TRBV12-3 or TRBV12-4 to TRBJ2-5; TRBD2 matches at 8 bases. The CDR3 is made up of 15 amino acids. Trimming cost V 2 bases and J 4 bases; bases outside gene matches: 6. This CDR3 reads CASSLIAGRGETQYF. CDR3 nucleotides: TGTGCCAGCAGTTTAATAGCGGGACGGGGAGAGACCCAGTACTTC.

V usage is TRBV5-1 and J usage is TRBJ1-1; 7 bases map to TRBD1. V was clipped by 4 bases and J by 5 bases; unmatched bases: 11. The CDR3 loop spans 15 amino acids. The V gene's germline CDR1 is SGHRS and CDR2 YFSETQ. Here the CDR3 DNA reads TGCGCCAGCAGCCGGACCGGGACAGTGGATACTGAAGCTTTCTTT. Translated: CASSRTGTVDTEAFF.

A note on this clonotype: Germline and junction disagree at one end, which may indicate a read error. This sequence joins TRBV10-3 and TRBJ2-6; TRBD1 matches at 8 bases. Germline assignment: CDR1 ENHRY and CDR2 SYGVKD. CDR3 length: 19 residues. DNA of the CDR3: TGTGCCATCATAGGGTATGGGACAGGCGAGTCCTCTGGGGCCAACGTCCTCACTTTC. Protein sequence: CAIIGYGTGESSGANVLTF.

The J gene is TRBJ1-1, the V gene TRBV10-3, with D maybe TRBD1 (6 bases). This CDR3 has 14 residues. Germline assignment: CDR1 ENHRY and CDR2 SYGVKD. V was clipped by 4 bases and J by 4 bases, with 13 bases between them. The CDR3 protein is CAISGFQGTTEAFF. CDR3 nucleotide sequence: TGTGCCATCAGTGGGTTTCAGGGGACCACTGAAGCTTTCTTT.

V and J are TRBV18 and TRBJ2-7; D may be TRBD1 or TRBD2 (5 bases each). The CDR3 loop spans 13 amino acids. The germline V gene encodes CDR1 KGHSH and CDR2 LQKENI. V was cut by 2 bases and J by 6 bases, with 11 bases left in between. CDR3 bases: TGTGCCAGCTCACCAAACCGGGACGTCGAGCAGTACTTC. Amino acid sequence: CASSPNRDVEQYF. Supplemented by reference TRBV18 and TRBJ2-7, the full variable domain reads NAGVMQNPRHLVRRRGQEARLRCSPMKGHSHVYWYRQLPEEGLKFMVYLQKENIIDESGMPKERFSAEFPKEGPSILRIQQVVRGDSAAYFCASSPNRDVEQYFGPGTRLTVT.

This rearrangement joins TRBV27 to TRBJ1-1; D remains unclear. Germline-derived CDR1 and CDR2 are MNHEY and SMNVEV (reference sequence). The CDR3 spans 16 residues. V lost 8 bases to trimming and J lost 0 bases, with 19 bases between them. The CDR3 protein is CASRRVLGVLNTEAFF. In nucleotides, the CDR3 is TGTGCCAGCCGAAGGGTTCTCGGAGTTTTGAACACTGAAGCTTTCTTT.

V usage is TRBV20-1 and J usage is TRBJ1-1; TRBD1 aligns across 7 bases. V lost 1 base, J lost 4 bases, and 9 bases stayed unmatched. This CDR3 is 15 amino acids long. The germline V gene encodes CDR1 DFQATT and CDR2 SNEGSKA (reference sequence). CDR3: CSARGDRARSTEAFF. CDR3 coding DNA: TGCAGTGCTAGAGGCGACAGGGCCCGGAGCACTGAAGCTTTCTTT.

This clonotype was detected a few times. V is TRBV25-1 and J is TRBJ2-7, with 9 bases matching TRBD1. There are 15 residues in the CDR3. V gave up 8 bases and J gave up 4 bases; unmatched junction bases: 12. Germline V CDR1 and CDR2: MGHDK, SYGVNS. The CDR3 region has the DNA TGTGCCAGCGGTGGACAGGGGACACTCCCTTACGAGCAGTACTTC. Translated, it gives CASGGQGTLPYEQYF.

The chain has TRBV12-3 or TRBV12-4 and TRBJ2-3; TRBD2 matches 9 bases. The CDR3 spans 17 residues. The trim removed 1 base at V and 0 bases at J, leaving 5 bases unmatched. CDR3 nucleotides: TGTGCCAGCAGTTTAGGTATAGCGGGAGCCAGCACAGATACGCAGTATTTT. Protein: CASSLGIAGASTDTQYF.

This chain joins TRBV12-3 or TRBV12-4 and TRBJ2-1; the D gene is possibly TRBD1 (6 bases). This CDR3 is 15 amino acids long. The V and J ends lost 6 bases and 1 base respectively, with 13 bases between them. CDR3 DNA sequence: TGTGCCAGCAGATTAACAGGGTCTTCCTACAATGAGCAGTTCTTC. Translating gives CASRLTGSSYNEQFF.

This clonotype was counted only a few times. The chain has TRBV5-1 and TRBJ2-1; D not certain. In germline, CDR1 is SGHRS, CDR2 YFSETQ. Deletions cut 2 bases from V and 3 bases from J, with 15 bases between. The CDR3 totals 16 residues. The chain's CDR3 is CASSFMFHLNYNEQFF. The CDR3 DNA is TGCGCCAGCAGCTTTATGTTCCACTTGAACTACAATGAGCAGTTCTTC.

The chain recombines TRBV20-1 with TRBJ2-2; 7 bases are shared with TRBD1. The V and J ends lost 5 bases and 4 bases, in that order; junction bases with no gene match: 10. The CDR3 has 15 residues. The germline V gene has CDR1 DFQATT and CDR2 SNEGSKA (reference sequence). CDR3 bases: TGCAGTGCTCTCTCGTGGGACAGCTCCACCGGGGAGCTGTTTTTT. Its translation: CSALSWDSSTGELFF.

The sample holds a few counts of this clonotype. V is TRBV5-1 and J is TRBJ2-1; 8 bases align to TRBD2. The length of the CDR3 is 14 residues. Germline values: CDR1 SGHRS, CDR2 YFSETQ. The V segment lost 3 bases and the J segment 5 bases; nucleotides outside the gene matches: 4. The DNA for the CDR3 is TGCGCCAGCAGCTCCGGACTAGCCCACAATGAGCAGTTCTTC. This encodes CASSSGLAHNEQFF.

This clonotype occurred a few times. The CDR3 bases are TGCGCCAGCAGCTTCGGCAGGCCGAACACTGAAGCTTTCTTT. Protein sequence: CASSFGRPNTEAFF. The rearrangement links TRBV5-1 to TRBJ1-1, with D uncertain. The germline CDR1 and CDR2 sequences are SGHRS and YFSETQ. This CDR3 spans 14 amino acids. Trimming cost V 2 bases and J 1 base, with 9 bases left between them.

The rearrangement links TRBV5-1 to TRBJ2-2; D perhaps matches TRBD1 (6 bases). Germline CDR1 and CDR2: SGHRS and YFSETQ. The CDR3 spans 15 residues. V lost 1 base to trimming and J lost 2 bases, with 9 bases between them. The CDR3 loop is CASSLLDSNTGELFF. The DNA for the CDR3 is TGCGCCAGCAGCTTGTTGGACAGCAACACCGGGGAGCTGTTTTTT.

The chain recombines TRBV12-3 or TRBV12-4 with TRBJ2-1; possible D gene TRBD2, 6 bases. CDR3 size: 13 residues. The V end was cut by 4 bases, the J end by 9 bases, with 13 bases between. CDR3: CASSSRLVGEQFF. CDR3 bases: TGTGCCAGCAGTTCCCGACTAGTAGGTGAGCAGTTCTTC.

This clonotype has only a few counts. The V gene is TRBV4-2, the J gene TRBJ2-5; D uncertain. The CDR3 is 16 amino acids. Per the germline V gene, CDR1 is LGHNA and CDR2 is YNFKEQ. V was cut by 1 base and J by 3 bases, with 15 bases left in between. The CDR3 nucleotides read TGTGCCAGCAGCCAAGCTTCGGCAGGTGGGAAAGAGACCCAGTACTTC. Residues: CASSQASAGGKETQYF.

The chain joins TRBV5-1 to TRBJ2-7, with 15 bases identical to TRBD2. The CDR3 loop spans 18 amino acids. The trim removed 2 bases at V and 2 bases at J, leaving 8 bases unmatched. CDR1 and CDR2 from the germline V gene are SGHRS and YFSETQ. The CDR3 DNA reads as TGCGCCAGCAGCTTAAGAGCCGGGACTAGCGGGAGGACCTACGAGCAGTACTTC. Protein: CASSLRAGTSGRTYEQYF. The variable domain in full, with the rest retrieved from reference TRBV5-1 and TRBJ2-7, is KAGVTQTPRYLIKTRGQQVTLSCSPISGHRSVSWYQQTPGQGLQFLFEYFSETQRNKGNFPGRFSGRQFSNSRSEMNVSTLELGDSALYLCASSLRAGTSGRTYEQYFGPGTRLTVT.